These 14 T cell receptor beta chains were all obtained from the same sample, sequenced in a study of blood T cell repertoires in COVID-19. Generated by immunoSEQ multiplex PCR, the TCRdb table keeps only in-frame clones and is missing some. The sample holds 50,000 to 80,000 clones, around 90% seen once. Source material: peripheral blood. These receptors originate from a woman aged 80 or over with active COVID-19.

The chain has TRBV28 and TRBJ1-6; 7 nucleotides line up with TRBD1. Germline loops: CDR1 MDHEN, CDR2 SYDVKM. The V and J ends lost 3 bases and 7 bases, in that order; junction bases with no gene match: 6. The length of the CDR3 is 15 residues. The CDR3 loop reads CASSFSRTGNSPLHF. The CDR3 nucleotides are TGTGCCAGCAGTTTCTCGAGGACAGGAAATTCACCCCTCCACTTT.

DNA for the CDR3: TGTGCCAGCTCACCAGTAACAGGGCTGCGCAATGAAGCTTTCTTT. Translation gives CASSPVTGLRNEAFF. The chain recombines TRBV18 with TRBJ1-1; D may be TRBD1 (6 bases). The CDR3 has 15 residues. V lost 2 bases and J 7 bases, leaving 17 bases between the germline ends. Germline values: CDR1 KGHSH, CDR2 LQKENI.

V usage is TRBV27 and J usage is TRBJ1-3, with D possibly being TRBD1 (5 bases). The germline V gene encodes CDR1 MNHEY and CDR2 SMNVEV (reference sequence). The V end was cut by 5 bases, the J end by 0 bases, with 11 bases between. This CDR3 spans 15 amino acids. CDR3 region: CASSQQGYSGNTIYF. The CDR3 DNA is TGTGCCAGCAGTCAGCAGGGCTACTCTGGAAACACCATATATTTT.

This chain joins TRBV28 and TRBJ2-7; 10 bases are a match to TRBD2. From germline, CDR1 is MDHEN and CDR2 SYDVKM. The CDR3 covers 14 residues. Trimming cost V 5 bases and J 5 bases; bases outside gene matches: 6. This CDR3 reads CASSPSSGRDEQYF. In nucleotides, the CDR3 is TGTGCCAGCAGTCCCTCTAGCGGGAGAGACGAGCAGTACTTC.

This clone was observed once. The chain is built from TRBV5-5 and TRBJ2-3; D possibly corresponds to TRBD1 (6 bases). Trimming pared 5 bases from V and 6 bases from J, leaving 16 bases between. Germline lookup yields CDR1 SGHKS and CDR2 YYEKEE (reference sequence). The CDR3 length is 14 residues. The CDR3 protein is CASSRSLQGDTQYF. The CDR3 DNA sequence: TGTGCCAGCAGTCGCTCTTTACAGGGCGATACGCAGTATTTT.

This clone was counted a single time. The chain combines TRBV21-1 with TRBJ1-1; TRBD1, the table's D call, lacks a check against the DNA. TRBV21-1 is a pseudogene locus. CDR3 size: 13 residues. This CDR3 reads CASSNQTGAEAFF. CDR3 bases: TGTGCCAGCAGCAACCAGACAGGGGCTGAAGCTTTCTTT.

The V call is TRBV10-2, the J call TRBJ1-6, with TRBD1 as a possible D gene (6 bases). The V and J ends lost 6 bases and 3 bases respectively, with 9 bases between them. The CDR3 has 14 amino acids. Germline V gene data show CDR1 as WSHSY and CDR2 as SAAADI. The CDR3 DNA follows: TGCGCCAGCAGCCGCAGGGGCTATAATTCACCCCTCCACTTT. As protein: CASSRRGYNSPLHF.

V is TRBV7-9 and J is TRBJ2-1; D possibly corresponds to TRBD1 (6 bases). This CDR3 has 13 amino acids. Germline-derived CDR1 and CDR2 are SEHNR and FQNEAQ (reference sequence). With 7 bases removed from V and 4 bases from J, the gap between germline ends came to 11 bases. As DNA, the CDR3 is TGTGCCAGCATAAGGACAGCTTACAATGAGCAGTTCTTC. It yields the protein CASIRTAYNEQFF.

This clone was detected only once. The V and J genes are TRBV7-7 and TRBJ2-3, with D perhaps matching TRBD1 (6 bases). V shed 5 bases and J shed 2 bases, with 11 bases lying between them. The germline V gene has CDR1 SSHAT and CDR2 FNYEAQ (reference sequence). The CDR3 covers 14 residues. This CDR3 is CASSRDISTDTQYF. Here the CDR3 DNA reads TGTGCCAGCAGCAGGGACATCTCCACAGATACGCAGTATTTT.

The chain links TRBV28 to TRBJ1-2; perhaps TRBD1 as D (6 bases). The V and J ends lost 7 bases and 3 bases respectively, with 18 bases between them. Germline values: CDR1 MDHEN, CDR2 SYDVKM. This CDR3 region has 15 residues. Written as DNA, the CDR3 is TGTGCCAGCACCCTGGGGGGGGCATCTTACTATGGCTACACCTTC. It specifies CASTLGGASYYGYTF.

The chain is built from TRBV19 and TRBJ2-1, with D perhaps matching TRBD2 (6 bases). V was shortened by 4 bases and J by 9 bases, with 22 bases between the two germline ends. Per the germline V gene, CDR1 is LNHDA and CDR2 is SQIVND (reference sequence). This CDR3 region has 16 residues. CDR3 sequence: CASSSTAGRGSGEQFF. In nucleotides, the CDR3 is TGTGCCAGTAGTAGCACCGCGGGTCGGGGTAGCGGTGAGCAGTTCTTC.

The chain links TRBV5-4 to TRBJ1-5; 7 bases align to TRBD1. Germline assignment: CDR1 SGHNT and CDR2 YYREEE (reference sequence). The CDR3 is 16 amino acids. V lost 0 bases and J lost 4; bases outside the gene matches: 7. This CDR3 is CASSLDGPGGNQPQHF. For the CDR3, the DNA is TGTGCCAGCAGCTTGGACGGCCCAGGGGGAAATCAGCCCCAGCATTTT. Drawing the rest from reference TRBV5-4 and TRBJ1-5, the complete variable domain is ETGVTQSPTHLIKTRGQQVTLRCSSQSGHNTVSWYQQALGQGPQFIFQYYREEENGRGNFPPRFSGLQFPNYSSELNVNALELDDSALYLCASSLDGPGGNQPQHFGDGTRLSIL.

The V call is TRBV3-1 (or the pseudogene TRBV3-2), the J call TRBJ2-7; TRBD2 matches at 11 bases. Germline assignment: CDR1 LGHDT and CDR2 YNNKEL (reference sequence). J lost 3 bases, V lost 1 base, and 5 bases had no gene match. The CDR3 length is 16 residues. CDR3 DNA sequence: TGTGCCAGCAGCCAAGCTAGCGGGGGGCCCCACTACGAGCAGTACGTC. Translating it yields CASSQASGGPHYEQYV.

The genes are TRBV28 and TRBJ2-3; 9 nucleotides line up with TRBD1. Germline-derived CDR1 and CDR2 are MDHEN and SYDVKM. This CDR3 contains 15 residues. Trimming cost V 7 bases and J 6 bases; bases outside gene matches: 11. CDR3 amino acids: CASTSGQGKSDTQYF. The CDR3 region has the DNA TGTGCCAGCACATCGGGACAGGGAAAGTCCGATACGCAGTATTTT.